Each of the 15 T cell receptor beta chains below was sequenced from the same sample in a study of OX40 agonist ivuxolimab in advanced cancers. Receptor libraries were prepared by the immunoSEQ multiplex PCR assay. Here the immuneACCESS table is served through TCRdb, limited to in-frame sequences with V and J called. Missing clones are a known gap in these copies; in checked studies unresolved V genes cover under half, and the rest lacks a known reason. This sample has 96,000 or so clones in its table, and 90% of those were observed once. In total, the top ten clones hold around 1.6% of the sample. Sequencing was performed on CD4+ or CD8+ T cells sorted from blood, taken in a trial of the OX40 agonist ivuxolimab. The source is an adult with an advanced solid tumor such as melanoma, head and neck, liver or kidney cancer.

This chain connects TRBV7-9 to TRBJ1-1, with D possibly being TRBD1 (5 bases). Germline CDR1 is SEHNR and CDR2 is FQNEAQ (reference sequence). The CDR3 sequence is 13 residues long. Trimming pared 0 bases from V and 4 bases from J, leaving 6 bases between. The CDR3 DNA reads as TGTGCCAGCAGCTTAGCAGGGGTCACTGAAGCTTTCTTT. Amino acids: CASSLAGVTEAFF.

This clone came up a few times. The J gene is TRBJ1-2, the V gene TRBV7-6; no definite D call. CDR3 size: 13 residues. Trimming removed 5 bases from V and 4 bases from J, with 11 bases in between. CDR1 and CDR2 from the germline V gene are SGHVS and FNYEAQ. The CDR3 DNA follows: TGTGCCAGCAGCCCTCAGACTACCTATGGCTACACCTTC. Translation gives CASSPQTTYGYTF.

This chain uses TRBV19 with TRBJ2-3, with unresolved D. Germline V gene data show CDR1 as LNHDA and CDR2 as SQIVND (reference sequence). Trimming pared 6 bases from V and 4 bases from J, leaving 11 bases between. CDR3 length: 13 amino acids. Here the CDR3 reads CASRGNVADTQYF. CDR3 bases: TGTGCCAGTAGGGGAAATGTGGCAGATACGCAGTATTTT.

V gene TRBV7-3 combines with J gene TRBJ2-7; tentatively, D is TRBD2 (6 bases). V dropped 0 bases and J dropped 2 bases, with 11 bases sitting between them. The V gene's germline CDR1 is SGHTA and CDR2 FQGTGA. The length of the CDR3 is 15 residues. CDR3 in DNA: TGTGCCAGCAGCTTAACGGCGGGACCAACCTACGAGCAGTACTTC. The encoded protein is CASSLTAGPTYEQYF.

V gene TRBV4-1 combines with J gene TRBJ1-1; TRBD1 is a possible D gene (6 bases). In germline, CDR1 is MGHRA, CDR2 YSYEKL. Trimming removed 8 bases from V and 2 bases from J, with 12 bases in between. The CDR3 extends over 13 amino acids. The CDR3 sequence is CASGYRENTEAFF. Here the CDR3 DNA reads TGCGCCAGCGGTTACAGGGAAAACACTGAAGCTTTCTTT.

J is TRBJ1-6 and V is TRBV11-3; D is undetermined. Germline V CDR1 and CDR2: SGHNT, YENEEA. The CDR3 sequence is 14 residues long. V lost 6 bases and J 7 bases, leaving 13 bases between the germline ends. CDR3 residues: CASRGESANSPLHF. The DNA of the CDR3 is TGTGCCAGCAGGGGAGAATCTGCAAATTCACCCCTCCACTTT.

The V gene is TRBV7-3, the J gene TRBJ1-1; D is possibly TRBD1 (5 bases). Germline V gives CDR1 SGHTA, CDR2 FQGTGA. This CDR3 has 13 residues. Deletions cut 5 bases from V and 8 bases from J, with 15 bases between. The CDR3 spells CASSLGTVREAFF. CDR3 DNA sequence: TGTGCCAGCAGCCTGGGGACGGTCCGAGAAGCTTTCTTT. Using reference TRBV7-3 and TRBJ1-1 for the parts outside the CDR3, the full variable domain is GAGVSQTPSNKVTEKGKYVELRCDPISGHTALYWYRQSLGQGPEFLIYFQGTGAADDSGLPNDRFFAVRPEGSVSTLKIQRTERGDSAVYLCASSLGTVREAFFGQGTRLTVV.

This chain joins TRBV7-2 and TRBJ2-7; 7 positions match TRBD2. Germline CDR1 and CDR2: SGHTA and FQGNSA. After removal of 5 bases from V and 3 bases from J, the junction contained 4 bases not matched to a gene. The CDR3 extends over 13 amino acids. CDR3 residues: CASSPSGLYEQYF. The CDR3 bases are TGTGCCAGCAGCCCTAGCGGCCTCTACGAGCAGTACTTC.

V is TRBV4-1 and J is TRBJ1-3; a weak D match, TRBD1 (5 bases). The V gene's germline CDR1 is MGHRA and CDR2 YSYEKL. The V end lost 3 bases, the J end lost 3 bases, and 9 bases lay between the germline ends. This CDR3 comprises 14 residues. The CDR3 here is CASSQEGHGNTIYF. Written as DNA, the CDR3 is TGCGCCAGCAGCCAGGAGGGGCATGGAAACACCATATATTTT.

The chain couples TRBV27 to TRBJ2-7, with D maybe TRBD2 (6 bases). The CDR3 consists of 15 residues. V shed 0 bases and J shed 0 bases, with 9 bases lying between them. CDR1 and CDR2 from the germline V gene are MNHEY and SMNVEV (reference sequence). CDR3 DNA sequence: TGTGCCAGCAGTTTATCCCGGGGGAGCTCCTACGAGCAGTACTTC. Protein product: CASSLSRGSSYEQYF.

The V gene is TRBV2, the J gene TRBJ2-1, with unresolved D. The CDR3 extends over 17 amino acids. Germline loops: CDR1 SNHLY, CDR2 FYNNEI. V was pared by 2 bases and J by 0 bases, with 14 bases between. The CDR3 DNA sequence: TGTGCCAGCAGTGAACGTTCGAGTCGCGTCTCCTACAATGAGCAGTTCTTC. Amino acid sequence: CASSERSSRVSYNEQFF.

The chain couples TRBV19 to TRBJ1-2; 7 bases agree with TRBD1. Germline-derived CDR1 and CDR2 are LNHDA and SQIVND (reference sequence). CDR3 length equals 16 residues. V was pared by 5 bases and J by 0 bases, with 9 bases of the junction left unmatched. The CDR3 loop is CASSLPGGSANYGYTF. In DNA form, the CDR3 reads TGTGCCAGTAGTCTTCCAGGGGGGAGTGCTAACTATGGCTACACCTTC. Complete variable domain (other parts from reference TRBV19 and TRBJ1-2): DGGITQSPKYLFRKEGQNVTLSCEQNLNHDAMYWYRQDPGQGLRLIYYSQIVNDFQKGDIAEGYSVSREKKESFPLTVTSAQKNPTAFYLCASSLPGGSANYGYTFGSGTRLTVV.

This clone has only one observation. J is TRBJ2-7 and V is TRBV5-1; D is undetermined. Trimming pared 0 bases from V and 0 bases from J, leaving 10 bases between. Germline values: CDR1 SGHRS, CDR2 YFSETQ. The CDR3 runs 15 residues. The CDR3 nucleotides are TGCGCCAGCAGCTTGGTAGGTCCCCCCTCCTACGAGCAGTACTTC. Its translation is CASSLVGPPSYEQYF.

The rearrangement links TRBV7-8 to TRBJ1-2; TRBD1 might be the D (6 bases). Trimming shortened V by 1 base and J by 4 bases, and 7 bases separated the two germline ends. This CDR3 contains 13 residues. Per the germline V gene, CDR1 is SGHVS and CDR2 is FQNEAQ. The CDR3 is CASSLGTVYGYTF. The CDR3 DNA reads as TGTGCCAGCAGCTTAGGGACAGTCTATGGCTACACCTTC. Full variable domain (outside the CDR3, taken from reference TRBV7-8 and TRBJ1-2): GAGVSQSPRYKVAKRGQDVALRCDPISGHVSLFWYQQALGQGPEFLTYFQNEAQLDKSGLPSDRFFAERPEGSVSTLKIQRTQQEDSAVYLCASSLGTVYGYTFGSGTRLTVV.

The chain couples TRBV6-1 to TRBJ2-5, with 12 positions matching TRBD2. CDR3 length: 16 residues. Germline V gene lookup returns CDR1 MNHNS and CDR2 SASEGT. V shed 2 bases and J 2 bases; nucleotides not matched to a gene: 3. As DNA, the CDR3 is TGTGCCAGCAGTGAAAGACTAGCGGGAGAACAAGAGACCCAGTACTTC. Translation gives CASSERLAGEQETQYF.